Following are 12 T cell receptor beta chains from one sample sequenced in a study of CD8 T cells in ankylosing spondylitis. In TCRdb, the 5' RACE reads were re-called with MiXCR into one record per CDR3 protein. The profile covers 350,000 or so distinct CDR3 sequences, with roughly 12% appearing a single time and about 10% taken by the ten largest. The source material was blood, either unsorted or a sorted T cell fraction (not recorded which). These receptor sequences come from a female donor with ankylosing spondylitis or in good health (not recorded which).

This clonotype showed up many times. The chain uses TRBV7-2 and TRBJ2-3; D gene uncertain. V lost 5 bases and J lost 7, with 10 bases in between. CDR3 length: 12 residues. The germline V gene has CDR1 SGHTA and CDR2 FQGNSA. CDR3 sequence: CASSQVAHTQYF. The CDR3 region has the DNA TGTGCCAGCAGCCAGGTAGCCCATACGCAGTATTTT.

The table lists this clonotype with many counts. J is TRBJ1-2 and V is TRBV5-1; D unresolved. Germline V gene sequence: CDR1 SGHRS, CDR2 YFSETQ. V lost 0 bases and J lost 4, with 10 bases in between. The CDR3 length is 14 residues. CDR3 loop: CASSLGQSGYGYTF. CDR3 bases: TGCGCCAGCAGCTTGGGTCAGAGTGGCTATGGCTACACCTTC.

This clonotype was detected a few times. V gene TRBV20-1 combines with J gene TRBJ1-4, with a weak D call TRBD1 (5 bases). CDR3 length: 17 residues. The germline CDR1 and CDR2 sequences are DFQATT and SNEGSKA (reference sequence). With 6 bases removed from V and 0 bases from J, the gap between germline ends came to 20 bases. CDR3 nucleotides: TGCAGTGCCCGAGGACTGGGGCCAGTTGCAACTAATGAAAAACTGTTTTTT. Amino acid sequence: CSARGLGPVATNEKLFF.

The sample holds many counts of this clonotype. The chain recombines TRBV10-3 with TRBJ2-3, with 9 positions matching TRBD1. This CDR3 comprises 13 residues. The junction had 1 base not matched to a gene; V was cut back by 8 bases and J by 1 base. The germline CDR1 and CDR2 sequences are ENHRY and SYGVKD. The CDR3 DNA is TGTGCCATCCGGACAGGGGGCACAGATACGCAGTATTTT. Amino acid sequence: CAIRTGGTDTQYF.

Ten or more counts support this clonotype. This chain joins TRBV6-2 or TRBV6-3 and TRBJ2-1; D is possibly TRBD1 (5 bases). Germline V gives CDR1 MNHEY, CDR2 SVGEGT. V lost 7 bases to trimming and J lost 10 bases, with 17 bases between them. The CDR3 is 13 amino acids. The CDR3 region is CASTLGALWEQFF. The CDR3 DNA follows: TGTGCCAGCACCCTTGGGGCGCTCTGGGAGCAGTTCTTC.

Ten or more counts support this clonotype. The chain recombines TRBV10-3 with TRBJ1-1; D not certain. Germline values: CDR1 ENHRY, CDR2 SYGVKD. V shed 6 bases and J shed 3 bases, with 14 bases lying between them. The CDR3 length is 14 residues. CDR3 bases: TGTGCCATCAGCCGAGAAAGGTTCGACACTGAAGCTTTCTTT. The encoded protein is CAISRERFDTEAFF.

The table lists this clonotype with many counts. This chain connects TRBV20-1 to TRBJ1-2, with TRBD1 matching 7 bases. This CDR3 has 13 amino acids. With 5 bases clipped from V and 3 bases from J, the junction kept 6 bases outside the gene matches. Germline V gene lookup returns CDR1 DFQATT and CDR2 SNEGSKA (reference sequence). CDR3 sequence reads: CSALPGQHYGYTF. For the CDR3, the DNA is TGCAGTGCTCTTCCGGGACAGCACTATGGCTACACCTTC.

This clonotype was seen many times. The rearrangement joins TRBV29-1 to TRBJ2-2; possible D gene TRBD2, 7 bases. Trimming stripped 7 bases from V and 4 bases from J, with 19 bases between. CDR1 is SQVTM and CDR2 is ANQGSEA in the germline V gene. This CDR3 has 15 amino acids. CDR3 sequence reads: CSAAGGPVSTGELFF. Here the CDR3 DNA reads TGCAGCGCCGCCGGGGGGCCGGTTTCCACCGGGGAGCTGTTTTTT.

With regard to this clonotype: Germline is not matched at one junction end, which may reflect a read error. The chain is built from TRBV20-1 and TRBJ2-7; 9 bases are shared with TRBD2. Germline V lookup: CDR1 DFQATT, CDR2 SNEGSKA (reference sequence). This CDR3 has 17 residues. CDR3 residues: CCARGVAGVISSYEQYF. The CDR3 bases are TGCTGTGCTAGAGGGGTAGCGGGGGTTATTAGCTCCTACGAGCAGTACTTC.

This clonotype was picked up a small number of times. The CDR3 bases are TGTGCCAGCAATTCGGTAGTCCTTCGCAATGAGCAGTTCTTC. Translating gives CASNSVVLRNEQFF. V usage is TRBV7-8 and J usage is TRBJ2-1; D call uncertain. CDR3 size: 14 residues. Deletions cut 7 bases from V and 6 bases from J, with 16 bases between. CDR1 is SGHVS, CDR2 FQNEAQ, per germline.

This clonotype was counted ten times or more. This sequence joins TRBV20-1 and TRBJ2-5; 9 bases fit TRBD2. Germline loops: CDR1 DFQATT, CDR2 SNEGSKA (reference sequence). V lost 0 bases and J lost 5; bases outside the gene matches: 7. The CDR3 sequence is 15 residues long. For the CDR3, the DNA is TGCAGTGCTAGAGACCATTCGGCGGGAGGGGAGACCCAGTACTTC. Its translation is CSARDHSAGGETQYF.

This clonotype came up many times. The genes are TRBV20-1 and TRBJ2-7; no firm D call. With 1 base removed from V and 2 bases from J, the gap between germline ends came to 6 bases. There are 12 residues in the CDR3. CDR1 and CDR2 from the germline V gene are DFQATT and SNEGSKA (reference sequence). CDR3 nucleotides: TGCAGTGCTAGAGTTGACACCTACGAGCAGTACTTC. Translation gives CSARVDTYEQYF.